This entry features one T cell receptor (beta chain) sequence. The library protocol tagged individual cDNA molecules with unique molecular identifiers. TCRdb ran MiXCR on the 5' RACE reads and lists one entry per CDR3 protein. The sample lists 60,000 to 70,000 distinct CDR3 sequences; around 6.5% were seen once. The ends lost 8 bases at V and 5 bases at J; junction bases unmatched: 5. The CDR3 runs 14 residues. CDR1 MDHEN and CDR2 SYDVKM come from the germline V gene. This record comes from a study of early T cells in non-severe SARS-CoV-2 infection. Material: whole blood, obtained at baseline. The clonotype comes from an adult who was a healthcare worker with PCR-confirmed SARS-CoV-2 infection or an uninfected control (not recorded which). The chain employs TRBV28 and TRBJ2-2; 10 bases are shared with TRBD1. This CDR3 is CASQTGGNTGELFF. Here the CDR3 DNA reads TGTGCCAGCCAGACAGGGGGCAATACCGGGGAGCTGTTTTTT.